Below are 3 T cell receptor beta chains sequenced from a single sample in a study of breast tumors, draining lymph nodes, adjacent tissues. One entry per CDR3 protein, called by TCRdb with MiXCR from the multiplex PCR reads. The sample has approximately 300,000 distinct CDR3 sequences, more than 30% seen once; the top ten hold roughly 1.1%. Axillary draining lymph nodes of breast cancer patients supplied the node samples. The source material was axillary lymph node tissue. These TCRs come from a female donor with breast cancer. Some clones in this sample may be carry-over from other donors' samples.

This clonotype was found many times. The rearrangement uses TRBV7-9 and TRBJ2-5, with 7 bases aligning to TRBD2. The CDR3 sequence is 13 residues long. V was clipped by 8 bases and J by 3 bases; unmatched bases: 6. The V gene's germline CDR1 is SEHNR and CDR2 FQNEAQ (reference sequence). In DNA, the CDR3 is TGTGCCAGCTGTTTTGGGGGGGAAGAGACCCAGTACTTC. The encoded protein is CASCFGGEETQYF.

This clonotype was seen many times. The chain couples TRBV10-1 to TRBJ2-1, with D tentatively TRBD1 (6 bases). Between the trimmed V and J ends, which lost 0 bases and 4 bases, there was a span of 16 bases. Germline CDR1 is WNHNN and CDR2 is SYGVQD (reference sequence). The CDR3 runs to 17 residues. CDR3 sequence: CASSESRGSSLYNEQFF. CDR3 nucleotide sequence: TGCGCCAGCAGTGAGTCGAGGGGGAGCTCCCTTTACAATGAGCAGTTCTTC.

Of note for this clonotype: No conserved phenylalanine or tryptophan is present at the end of the CDR3, so a read error is the likely explanation. Because the CDR3's place on the DNA is in doubt, the DNA is left out and the CDR3 is given as listed by TCRdb. CDR3 loop: CSVEDQGV. The gene calls are TRBV29-1 and TRBJ1-4; the D segment call TRBD1 is taken from the table without a DNA check. From its first to its last residue, the CDR3 has 8 amino acids. In germline, CDR1 is SQVTM, CDR2 ANQGSEA.